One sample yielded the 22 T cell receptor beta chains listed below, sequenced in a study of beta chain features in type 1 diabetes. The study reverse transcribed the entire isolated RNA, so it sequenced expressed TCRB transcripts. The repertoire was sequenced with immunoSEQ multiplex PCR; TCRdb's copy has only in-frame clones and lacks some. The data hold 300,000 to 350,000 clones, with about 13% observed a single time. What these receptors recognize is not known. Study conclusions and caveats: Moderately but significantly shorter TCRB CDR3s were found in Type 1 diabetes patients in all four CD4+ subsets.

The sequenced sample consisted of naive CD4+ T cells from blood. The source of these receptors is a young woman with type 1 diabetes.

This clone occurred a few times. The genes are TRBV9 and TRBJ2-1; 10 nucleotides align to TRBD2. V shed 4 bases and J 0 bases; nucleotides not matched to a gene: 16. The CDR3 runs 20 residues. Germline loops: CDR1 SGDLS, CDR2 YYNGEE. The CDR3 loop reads CASSPTSVPGLASSYNEQFF. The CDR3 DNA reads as TGTGCCAGCAGCCCTACTTCGGTACCGGGACTAGCGAGCTCCTACAATGAGCAGTTCTTC.

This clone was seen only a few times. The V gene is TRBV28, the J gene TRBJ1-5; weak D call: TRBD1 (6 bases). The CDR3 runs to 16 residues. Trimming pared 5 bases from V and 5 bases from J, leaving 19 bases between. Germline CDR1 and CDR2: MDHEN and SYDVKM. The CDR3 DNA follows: TGTGCCAGCAGTGCACAGGGACCCACCTACTATCAGCCCCAGCATTTT. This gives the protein CASSAQGPTYYQPQHF. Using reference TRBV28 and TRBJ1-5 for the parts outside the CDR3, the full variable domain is DVKVTQSSRYLVKRTGEKVFLECVQDMDHENMFWYRQDPGLGLRLIYFSYDVKMKEKGDIPEGYSVSREKKERFSLILESASTNQTSMYLCASSAQGPTYYQPQHFGDGTRLSIL.

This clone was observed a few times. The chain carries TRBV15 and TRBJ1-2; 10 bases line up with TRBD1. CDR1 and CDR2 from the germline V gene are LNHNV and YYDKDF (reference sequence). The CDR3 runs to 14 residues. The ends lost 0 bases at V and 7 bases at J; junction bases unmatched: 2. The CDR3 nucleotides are TGTGCCACCAGCAGAGATGGGACAGGGGTTGGCTACACCTTC. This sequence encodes CATSRDGTGVGYTF.

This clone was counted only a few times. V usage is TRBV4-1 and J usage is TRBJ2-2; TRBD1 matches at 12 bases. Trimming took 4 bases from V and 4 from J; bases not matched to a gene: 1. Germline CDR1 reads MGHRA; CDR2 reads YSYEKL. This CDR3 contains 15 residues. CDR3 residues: CASSRGQGATGELFF. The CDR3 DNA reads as TGCGCCAGCAGCCGGGGACAGGGGGCCACCGGGGAGCTGTTTTTT.

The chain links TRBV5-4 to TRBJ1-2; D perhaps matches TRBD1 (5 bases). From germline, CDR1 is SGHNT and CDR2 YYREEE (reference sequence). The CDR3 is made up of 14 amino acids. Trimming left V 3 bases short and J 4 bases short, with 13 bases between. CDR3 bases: TGTGCCAGCAGCTCCTGGGGGGGGGTCTATGGCTACACCTTC. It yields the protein CASSSWGGVYGYTF. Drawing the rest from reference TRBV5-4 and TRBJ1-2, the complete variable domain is ETGVTQSPTHLIKTRGQQVTLRCSSQSGHNTVSWYQQALGQGPQFIFQYYREEENGRGNFPPRFSGLQFPNYSSELNVNALELDDSALYLCASSSWGGVYGYTFGSGTRLTVV.

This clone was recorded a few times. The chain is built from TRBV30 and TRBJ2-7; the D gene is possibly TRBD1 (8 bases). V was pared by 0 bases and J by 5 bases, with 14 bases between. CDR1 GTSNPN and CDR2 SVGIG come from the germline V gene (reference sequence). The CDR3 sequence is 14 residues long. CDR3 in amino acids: CAWSVQGGTHEQYV. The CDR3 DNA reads TGTGCCTGGAGTGTACAGGGGGGGACCCACGAGCAGTACGTC.

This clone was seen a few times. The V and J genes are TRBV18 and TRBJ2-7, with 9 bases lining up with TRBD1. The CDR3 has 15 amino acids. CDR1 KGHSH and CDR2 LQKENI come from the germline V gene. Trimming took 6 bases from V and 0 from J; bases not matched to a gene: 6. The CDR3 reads CASSPTGGTSYEQYF. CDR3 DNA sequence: TGTGCCAGCTCCCCCACAGGGGGCACCTCCTACGAGCAGTACTTC.

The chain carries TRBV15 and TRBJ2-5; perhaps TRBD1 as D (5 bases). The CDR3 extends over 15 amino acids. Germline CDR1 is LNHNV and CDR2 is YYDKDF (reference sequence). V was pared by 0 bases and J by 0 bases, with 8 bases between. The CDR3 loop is CATSRDSGHQETQYF. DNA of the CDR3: TGTGCCACCAGCAGAGATTCAGGGCACCAAGAGACCCAGTACTTC.

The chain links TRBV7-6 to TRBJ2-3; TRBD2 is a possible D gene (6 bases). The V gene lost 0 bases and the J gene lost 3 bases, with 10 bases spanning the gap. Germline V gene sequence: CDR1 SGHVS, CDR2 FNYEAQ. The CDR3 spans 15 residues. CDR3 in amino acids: CASSLASGVTDTQYF. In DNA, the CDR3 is TGTGCCAGCAGCTTAGCCTCGGGAGTGACAGATACGCAGTATTTT.

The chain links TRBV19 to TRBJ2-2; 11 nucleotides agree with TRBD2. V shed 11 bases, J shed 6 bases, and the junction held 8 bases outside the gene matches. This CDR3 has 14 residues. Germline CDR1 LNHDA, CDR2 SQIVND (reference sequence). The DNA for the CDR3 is TGTGCCTCTAGGGGACTAGCGGAATCCGGGGAGCTGTTTTTT. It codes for CASRGLAESGELFF. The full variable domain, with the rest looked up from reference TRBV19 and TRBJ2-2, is DGGITQSPKYLFRKEGQNVTLSCEQNLNHDAMYWYRQDPGQGLRLIYYSQIVNDFQKGDIAEGYSVSREKKESFPLTVTSAQKNPTAFYLCASRGLAESGELFFGEGSRLTVL.

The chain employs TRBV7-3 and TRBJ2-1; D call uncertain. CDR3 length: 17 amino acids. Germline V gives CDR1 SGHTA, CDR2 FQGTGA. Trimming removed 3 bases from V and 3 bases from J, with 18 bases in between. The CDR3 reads CASSLISSRFDYNEQFF. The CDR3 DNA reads TGTGCCAGCAGCTTGATTTCGTCCCGGTTCGACTACAATGAGCAGTTCTTC.

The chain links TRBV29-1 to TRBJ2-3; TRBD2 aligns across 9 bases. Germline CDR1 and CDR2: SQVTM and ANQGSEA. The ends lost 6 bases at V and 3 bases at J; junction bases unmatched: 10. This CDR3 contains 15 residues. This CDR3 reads CSVTGASGTTDTQYF. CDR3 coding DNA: TGCAGCGTGACCGGGGCTAGCGGGACTACAGATACGCAGTATTTT.

Here the CDR3 reads CASSRSGREVGYEQYF. The CDR3 DNA follows: TGTGCCAGCAGCCGTTCCGGCAGGGAGGTGGGGTACGAGCAGTACTTC. V and J are TRBV4-2 and TRBJ2-7, with a possible D match to TRBD2 (6 bases). The CDR3 has 16 amino acids. The germline V and J ends were trimmed by 4 bases and 4 bases, with 20 bases remaining between them. Germline CDR1 is LGHNA and CDR2 is YNFKEQ.

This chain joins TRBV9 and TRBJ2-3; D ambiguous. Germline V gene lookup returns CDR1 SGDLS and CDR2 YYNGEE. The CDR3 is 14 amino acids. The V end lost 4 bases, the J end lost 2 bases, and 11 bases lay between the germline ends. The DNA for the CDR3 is TGTGCCAGCAGCCGGATAGCTTACACAGATACGCAGTATTTT. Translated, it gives CASSRIAYTDTQYF. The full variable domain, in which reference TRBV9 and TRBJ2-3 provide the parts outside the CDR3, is DSGVTQTPKHLITATGQRVTLRCSPRSGDLSVYWYQQSLDQGLQFLIQYYNGEERAKGNILERFSAQQFPDLHSELNLSSLELGDSALYFCASSRIAYTDTQYFGPGTRLTVL.

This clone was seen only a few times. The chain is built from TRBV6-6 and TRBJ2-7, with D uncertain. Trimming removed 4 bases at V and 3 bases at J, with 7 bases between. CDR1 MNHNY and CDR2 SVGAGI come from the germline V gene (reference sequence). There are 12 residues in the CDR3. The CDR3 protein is CASSFTFYEQYF. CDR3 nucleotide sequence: TGTGCCAGCAGTTTCACATTCTACGAGCAGTACTTC.

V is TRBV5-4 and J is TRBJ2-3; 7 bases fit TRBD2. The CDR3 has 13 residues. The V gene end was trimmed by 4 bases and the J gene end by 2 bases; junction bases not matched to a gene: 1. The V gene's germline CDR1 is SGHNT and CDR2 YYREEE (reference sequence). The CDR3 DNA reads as TGTGCCAGCAGCAGCGGGACCACAGATACGCAGTATTTT. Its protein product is CASSSGTTDTQYF.

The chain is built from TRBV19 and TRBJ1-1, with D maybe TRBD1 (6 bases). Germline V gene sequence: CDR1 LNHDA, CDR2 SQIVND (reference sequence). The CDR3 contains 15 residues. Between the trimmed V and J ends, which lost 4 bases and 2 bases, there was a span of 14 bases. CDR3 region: CASSTGGGVNTEAFF. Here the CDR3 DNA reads TGTGCCAGTAGTACGGGAGGGGGGGTAAACACTGAAGCTTTCTTT. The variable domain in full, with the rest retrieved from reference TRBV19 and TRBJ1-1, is DGGITQSPKYLFRKEGQNVTLSCEQNLNHDAMYWYRQDPGQGLRLIYYSQIVNDFQKGDIAEGYSVSREKKESFPLTVTSAQKNPTAFYLCASSTGGGVNTEAFFGQGTRLTVV.

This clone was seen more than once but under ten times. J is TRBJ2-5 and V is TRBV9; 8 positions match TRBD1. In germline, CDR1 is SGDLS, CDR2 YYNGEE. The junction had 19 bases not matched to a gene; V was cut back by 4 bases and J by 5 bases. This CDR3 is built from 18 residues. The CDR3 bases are TGTGCCAGCAGCCCCCGGACAGGGATGGGCCTGGGGGTGGAGACCCAGTACTTC. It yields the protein CASSPRTGMGLGVETQYF.

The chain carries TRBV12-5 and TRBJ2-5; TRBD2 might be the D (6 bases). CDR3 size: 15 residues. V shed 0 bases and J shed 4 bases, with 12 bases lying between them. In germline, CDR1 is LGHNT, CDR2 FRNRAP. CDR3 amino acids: CASGLVFASVETQYF. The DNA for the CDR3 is TGTGCTAGTGGTTTGGTATTTGCTAGCGTAGAGACCCAGTACTTC.

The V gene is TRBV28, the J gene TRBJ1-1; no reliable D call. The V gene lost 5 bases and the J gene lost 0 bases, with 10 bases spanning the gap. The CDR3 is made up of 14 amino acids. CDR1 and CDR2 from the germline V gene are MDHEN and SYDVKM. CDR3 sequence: CASSAHSLNTEAFF. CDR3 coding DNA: TGTGCCAGCAGTGCTCATAGCTTGAACACTGAAGCTTTCTTT.

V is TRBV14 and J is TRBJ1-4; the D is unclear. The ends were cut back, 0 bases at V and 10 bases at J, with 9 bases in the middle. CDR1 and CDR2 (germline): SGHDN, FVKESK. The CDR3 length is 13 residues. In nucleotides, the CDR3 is TGTGCCAGCAGCCAAGATGCGGCGGTAAAACTGTTTTTT. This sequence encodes CASSQDAAVKLFF.

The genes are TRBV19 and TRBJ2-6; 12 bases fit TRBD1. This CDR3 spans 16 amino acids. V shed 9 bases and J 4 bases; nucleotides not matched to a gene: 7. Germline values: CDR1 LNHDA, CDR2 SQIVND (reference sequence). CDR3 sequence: CASRDRGHPGANVLTF. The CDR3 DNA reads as TGTGCCAGCCGGGACAGGGGGCATCCGGGGGCCAACGTCCTGACTTTC. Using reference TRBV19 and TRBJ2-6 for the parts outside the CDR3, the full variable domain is DGGITQSPKYLFRKEGQNVTLSCEQNLNHDAMYWYRQDPGQGLRLIYYSQIVNDFQKGDIAEGYSVSREKKESFPLTVTSAQKNPTAFYLCASRDRGHPGANVLTFGAGSRLTVL.